This T cell receptor beta chain was sequenced for a study of T cell responses to AZD1222 COVID-19 vaccine. About the research overall: Pooled in the analysis were second doses at about 4 or about 12 weeks.

A note on this clone: Its antigen is unidentified.

The CDR3 is 13 residues long. V lost 6 bases, J lost 6 bases, and 9 bases stayed unmatched. Germline V CDR1 and CDR2: SQVTM, ANQGSEA. Only in-frame clones appear in the TCRdb table, and some are missing; sequencing was by immunoSEQ multiplex PCR. The repertoire includes 70,000 or so clones, around 83% of them detected once, and roughly 12% sits in the top ten. Findings and caveats of the study: Spike-specific TCR depth and breadth grew after two AZD1222 doses. The donors showed a predominance of white British ancestry and of females, with possible underestimation of clonal diversity.

This sequence originates from an adult in good health. The chain combines TRBV29-1 with TRBJ1-2; 8 nucleotides line up with TRBD1. The source material was peripheral blood, sampled on day 0 of AZD1222 vaccination. The CDR3 protein is CSVDTGGLNGYTF. The CDR3 region has the DNA TGCAGCGTGGATACAGGGGGTTTAAATGGCTACACCTTC.